The 28 T cell receptor beta chains below were found in one sample sequenced in a study of T cell repertoires in cytomegalovirus infection. TCRdb re-analysed the reads in MiXCR, keeping a single row per CDR3 protein. The data show approximately 150,000 distinct CDR3 sequences, with less than 25% seen just once and 25% held by the top ten. For these TCRs, the target antigens are not known. The input for sequencing was CD8+ T cells from cultured PBMCs, taken from culture after CMV antigen stimulation. The receptors stem from a human donor in good health (CMV status not recorded). Some clones in this sample may be carry-over from other donors' samples.

This clonotype was picked up a small number of times. The chain joins TRBV6-2 or TRBV6-3 to TRBJ2-1, with D perhaps assigned TRBD1 or TRBD2 (6 bases each). This CDR3 comprises 16 residues. The ends were cut back, 0 bases at V and 3 bases at J, with 12 bases in the middle. The germline gives CDR1 MNHEY, CDR2 SVGEGT. DNA for the CDR3: TGTGCCAGCAGTTACTCGGGGGGCTCTATCTACAATGAGCAGTTCTTC. Its protein is CASSYSGGSIYNEQFF.

V and J are TRBV7-9 and TRBJ1-1; TRBD1 aligns across 9 bases. CDR3 length: 12 amino acids. V shed 4 bases, J shed 7 bases, and the junction held 1 base outside the gene matches. In germline, CDR1 is SEHNR, CDR2 FQNEAQ (reference sequence). The CDR3 DNA reads TGTGCCAGCAGCTCGGGACAGGGTGAAGCTTTCTTT. This gives the protein CASSSGQGEAFF.

This clonotype has a handful of counts. The rearrangement joins TRBV28 to TRBJ2-7; TRBD2 matches at 10 bases. The CDR3 consists of 15 residues. Germline CDR1 is MDHEN and CDR2 is SYDVKM. The J segment lost 0 bases and the V segment lost 5 bases, leaving 4 bases of the junction unmatched. CDR3: CASSPGTSVSYEQYF. The CDR3 bases are TGTGCCAGCAGTCCCGGGACTAGCGTCTCCTACGAGCAGTACTTC.

In DNA, the CDR3 is TGTGCCAGCGAGGCAGCTACGCAGTATTTT. It yields the protein CASEAATQYF. This chain joins TRBV2 and TRBJ2-3; no clear D. V lost 8 bases, J lost 8 bases, and 8 bases lay in between. The CDR3 is 10 amino acids. Germline V CDR1 and CDR2: SNHLY, FYNNEI.

In this sample, this clonotype turned up a few times. V is TRBV12-3 or TRBV12-4 and J is TRBJ1-1, with unresolved D. CDR3 length equals 14 residues. Trimming removed 8 bases from V and 5 bases from J, with 18 bases in between. Here the CDR3 reads CASSLVRRETEAFF. CDR3 nucleotides: TGTGCCAGCTCCCTTGTTAGGCGGGAGACTGAAGCTTTCTTT.

V and J are TRBV4-3 and TRBJ2-7; TRBD2 might be the D (7 bases). This CDR3 contains 15 residues. Trimming shortened V by 0 bases and J by 5 bases, and 14 bases separated the two germline ends. The germline V gene encodes CDR1 LGHNA and CDR2 YSLEER. In nucleotides, the CDR3 is TGCGCCAGCAGCCAAGATGTGGGGGGGCAGGACGAGCAGTACTTC. This codes for CASSQDVGGQDEQYF.

This clonotype was counted between two and nine times. V gene TRBV28 combines with J gene TRBJ2-7, with 9 bases fitting TRBD1. The CDR3 covers 15 residues. V lost 3 bases, J lost 2 bases, and 5 bases stayed unmatched. The V gene's germline CDR1 is MDHEN and CDR2 SYDVKM. The CDR3 region has the DNA TGTGCCAGCAGTTTTTTACAGGGGGCACCCTACGAGCAGTACTTC. Translated, it gives CASSFLQGAPYEQYF.

This clonotype was seen repeatedly, ten times or more. The V and J genes are TRBV19 and TRBJ2-7; 7 bases map to TRBD2. This CDR3 comprises 13 residues. Per germline, CDR1 LNHDA and CDR2 SQIVND (reference sequence). V was pared by 3 bases and J by 6 bases, with 5 bases of the junction left unmatched. This CDR3 is CASSIGRRTEQYF. The CDR3 region has the DNA TGTGCCAGTAGTATCGGGAGGCGGACCGAGCAGTACTTC.

This CDR3 is CASNRKGQFTDTQYF. In DNA, the CDR3 is TGTGCCAGCAACCGGAAGGGACAGTTCACAGATACGCAGTATTTT. This chain uses TRBV12-3 or TRBV12-4 with TRBJ2-3, with 7 bases matching TRBD1. J lost 2 bases, V lost 7 bases, and 9 bases had no gene match. CDR3 length equals 15 residues.

This chain joins TRBV29-1 and TRBJ2-1, with D hard to call. V lost 0 bases to trimming and J lost 6 bases, with 3 bases between them. In germline, CDR1 is SQVTM, CDR2 ANQGSEA. The CDR3 length is 11 residues. The CDR3 region has the DNA TGCAGCGTTGAAGAAGGCAATGAGCAGTTCTTC. It yields the protein CSVEEGNEQFF.

This clonotype was picked up a small number of times. The rearrangement uses TRBV6-5 and TRBJ2-1; the D is unclear. The V gene's germline CDR1 is MNHEY and CDR2 SVGAGI. The CDR3 contains 13 residues. Trimming removed 8 bases at V and 0 bases at J, with 8 bases between. The CDR3 coding sequence is TGTGCCAGCGGCAGCGCCTCCTACAATGAGCAGTTCTTC. This translates into CASGSASYNEQFF.

J is TRBJ2-1 and V is TRBV10-2; perhaps TRBD1 as D (6 bases). The germline CDR1 and CDR2 sequences are WSHSY and SAAADI. V was pared by 10 bases and J by 13 bases, with 11 bases between. This CDR3 spans 9 amino acids. The CDR3 DNA reads TGCGCCACTGGGACATTACAGTTCTTC. Translated, it gives CATGTLQFF.

Only a few counts were recorded for this clonotype. The gene calls are TRBV5-6 and TRBJ2-7, with D perhaps TRBD2 (5 bases). The germline V and J ends were trimmed by 2 bases and 2 bases, with 20 bases remaining between them. The CDR3 covers 17 residues. Per germline, CDR1 SGHDT and CDR2 YYEEEE. The CDR3 bases are TGTGCCAGCAGCTTAATACCGGACTCCCAATTACCCTACGAGCAGTACTTC. It translates to CASSLIPDSQLPYEQYF.

The J gene is TRBJ2-1, the V gene TRBV6-1, with D unresolved. The ends were cut back, 2 bases at V and 0 bases at J, with 5 bases in the middle. This CDR3 has 14 residues. Germline CDR1 MNHNS, CDR2 SASEGT. CDR3 sequence: CASSELGSYNEQFF. DNA for the CDR3: TGTGCCAGCAGTGAACTGGGCTCCTACAATGAGCAGTTCTTC.

This clonotype was seen ten or more times. The gene calls are TRBV7-3 and TRBJ2-3; D is tentatively TRBD1 or TRBD2 (5 bases each). V was clipped by 5 bases and J by 2 bases, with 14 bases between them. Germline V gives CDR1 SGHTA, CDR2 FQGTGA. The CDR3 runs 15 residues. DNA for the CDR3: TGTGCCAGCAGCCCGGTGGGGGACCTCACAGATACGCAGTATTTT. Its translation is CASSPVGDLTDTQYF.

The chain recombines TRBV7-9 with TRBJ2-1, with 7 bases matching TRBD1. The V gene end was trimmed by 4 bases and the J gene end by 7 bases; junction bases not matched to a gene: 4. Germline lookup yields CDR1 SEHNR and CDR2 FQNEAQ (reference sequence). This CDR3 comprises 13 residues. CDR3 in DNA: TGTGCCAGCAGCTCCGACAGGGTGAATGAGCAGTTCTTC. Its protein product is CASSSDRVNEQFF.

The rearrangement joins TRBV7-9 to TRBJ2-1; perhaps TRBD2 as D (5 bases). The V gene lost 2 bases and the J gene lost 0 bases, with 11 bases spanning the gap. Germline V lookup: CDR1 SEHNR, CDR2 FQNEAQ (reference sequence). The CDR3 sequence is 16 residues long. The CDR3 region is CASSLSRESSYNEQFF. CDR3 DNA: TGTGCCAGCAGCTTATCTAGGGAGAGCTCCTACAATGAGCAGTTCTTC.

The V and J genes are TRBV7-2 and TRBJ2-1, with 10 bases lining up with TRBD2. CDR1 is SGHTA and CDR2 is FQGNSA in the germline V gene. The CDR3 is 16 residues long. Losses at the gene ends were 6 bases for V and 4 bases for J; bases not matched to a gene: 9. CDR3 nucleotide sequence: TGTGCCAGCAGTTACCTACTAGCGGGGAGATACAATGAGCAGTTCTTC. Protein: CASSYLLAGRYNEQFF.

This clonotype came up a few times. The CDR3 sequence is CASSPGGTAYEQYF. As DNA, the CDR3 is TGTGCCAGCTCTCCTGGGGGGACCGCTTACGAGCAGTACTTC. The rearrangement uses TRBV27 and TRBJ2-7; a weak D match, TRBD2 (6 bases). V was pared by 8 bases and J by 4 bases, with 18 bases between. CDR1 is MNHEY, CDR2 SMNVEV, per germline (reference sequence). The CDR3 runs to 14 residues.

This clonotype was counted between two and nine times. The chain uses TRBV7-9 and TRBJ2-2; either TRBD1 or TRBD2 may fit D (5 bases each). Per germline, CDR1 SEHNR and CDR2 FQNEAQ (reference sequence). The CDR3 contains 16 residues. The V end lost 7 bases, the J end lost 2 bases, and 17 bases lay between the germline ends. The CDR3 DNA reads TGTGCCAGCACCTATCGGGACGCTGCAAACACCGGGGAGCTGTTTTTT. Protein sequence: CASTYRDAANTGELFF.

V is TRBV4-1 and J is TRBJ1-4, with D unresolved. CDR1 is MGHRA, CDR2 YSYEKL, per germline. This CDR3 comprises 18 residues. Trimming removed 0 bases at V and 7 bases at J, with 21 bases between. In DNA form, the CDR3 reads TGCGCCAGCAGCCAAGAAAGGCGCACGGCCGCCCCTGGTGAAAAACTGTTTTTT. Its protein product is CASSQERRTAAPGEKLFF.

V usage is TRBV7-6 and J usage is TRBJ1-2; TRBD1 matches 8 bases. This CDR3 has 12 amino acids. Germline trimming cut 9 bases from V and 3 bases from J; bases unmatched to any gene: 3. Germline loops: CDR1 SGHVS, CDR2 FNYEAQ. CDR3 in DNA: TGTGCCAGTGGACAGGGCCACTATGGCTACACCTTC. It translates to CASGQGHYGYTF. Combining the CDR3 with reference TRBV7-6 and TRBJ1-2 gives the whole variable domain GAGVSQSPRYKVTKRGQDVALRCDPISGHVSLYWYRQALGQGPEFLTYFNYEAQQDKSGLPNDRFSAERPEGSISTLTIQRTEQRDSAMYRCASGQGHYGYTFGSGTRLTVV.

This clonotype was seen more than once but under ten times. The rearrangement links TRBV7-6 to TRBJ1-6, with 7 bases lining up with TRBD1. This CDR3 has 15 residues. The trim removed 0 bases at V and 8 bases at J, leaving 4 bases unmatched. Looked up from germline, CDR1 is SGHVS and CDR2 is FNYEAQ. CDR3 coding DNA: TGTGCCAGCAGCTTAGCGACAGGGATTCATTCACCCCTCCACTTT. Residues: CASSLATGIHSPLHF.

The rearrangement uses TRBV28 and TRBJ1-1; D remains unclear. CDR1 MDHEN and CDR2 SYDVKM come from the germline V gene. V dropped 7 bases and J dropped 1 base, with 13 bases sitting between them. CDR3 size: 14 residues. The CDR3 DNA reads TGTGCCAGCACCACGGAGCGTCGGAACACTGAAGCTTTCTTT. Its translation is CASTTERRNTEAFF.

The rearrangement links TRBV7-9 to TRBJ2-1; D not certain. Trimming shortened V by 2 bases and J by 1 base, and 9 bases separated the two germline ends. From germline, CDR1 is SEHNR and CDR2 FQNEAQ (reference sequence). This CDR3 comprises 15 residues. The CDR3 nucleotides read TGTGCCAGCAGCTTATTCACGACATCCTACAATGAGCAGTTCTTC. Residues: CASSLFTTSYNEQFF. The full variable domain, rest sourced from reference TRBV7-9 and TRBJ2-1, is DTGVSQNPRHKITKRGQNVTFRCDPISEHNRLYWYRQTLGQGPEFLTYFQNEAQLEKSRLLSDRFSAERPKGSFSTLEIQRTEQGDSAMYLCASSLFTTSYNEQFFGPGTRLTVL.

This clonotype has more than one count but fewer than ten. V is TRBV11-2 and J is TRBJ2-5; TRBD1 agrees at 8 bases. V shed 6 bases and J 5 bases; nucleotides not matched to a gene: 23. This CDR3 region has 19 residues. Germline-derived CDR1 and CDR2 are SGHAT and FQNNGV. DNA of the CDR3: TGTGCCAGCAGACCAGGACAGGGAAAAGGCCCTGGGTTGATGGAGACCCAGTACTTC. Translation gives CASRPGQGKGPGLMETQYF.

In its sample, this clonotype was seen a few times. The V gene is TRBV7-9, the J gene TRBJ2-4; a possible D gene is TRBD2 (6 bases). V gave up 5 bases and J gave up 4 bases, with 12 bases separating them. Per the germline V gene, CDR1 is SEHNR and CDR2 is FQNEAQ (reference sequence). The CDR3 runs 14 residues. The CDR3 loop reads CASSTIRGKNIQYF. As DNA, the CDR3 is TGTGCCAGCAGCACAATACGGGGGAAAAACATTCAGTACTTC.

This sequence joins TRBV12-3 or TRBV12-4 and TRBJ2-3; D possibly uses TRBD1 or TRBD2 (5 bases each). The V and J ends lost 3 bases and 1 base respectively, with 8 bases between them. The CDR3 covers 14 residues. The CDR3 sequence: CASSFRGGTDTQYF. The CDR3 bases are TGTGCCAGCAGTTTTAGAGGGGGCACAGATACGCAGTATTTT.